A single sample gave rise to the 21 T cell receptor beta chains below, sequenced in a study of T-cell memory formation after mild COVID-19. MiXCR was run by TCRdb on the 5' RACE reads, yielding one entry per CDR3 protein. The repertoire holds about 150,000 distinct CDR3 sequences, with about 6% as singletons. Material for sequencing was PBMCs or a T cell subset sorted from them (not recorded which). The origin of the receptors is an adult woman who had mild COVID-19 (a few samples of this study predate the infection). Cell type and time point are not known.

This clonotype appeared many times. The chain couples TRBV12-3 or TRBV12-4 to TRBJ2-1; perhaps D is TRBD1 or TRBD2 (5 bases each). This CDR3 has 13 amino acids. V was clipped by 8 bases and J by 4 bases, with 12 bases between them. In nucleotides, the CDR3 is TGTGCCAGCGAGGGGTGGAGGTACAATGAGCAGTTCTTC. Amino acid sequence: CASEGWRYNEQFF.

In its sample, this clonotype was seen many times. V and J are TRBV6-5 and TRBJ2-7; TRBD1 matches at 10 bases. The germline CDR1 and CDR2 sequences are MNHEY and SVGAGI. The CDR3 runs to 14 residues. J was trimmed by 4 bases and V by 2 bases; bases with no gene match: 2. CDR3 protein: CASSYGGQGYEQYF. CDR3 coding DNA: TGTGCCAGCAGTTACGGGGGACAGGGGTACGAGCAGTACTTC.

The chain recombines TRBV19 with TRBJ1-1; D is unclear. CDR3 size: 14 residues. Trimming removed 6 bases from V and 2 bases from J, with 13 bases in between. Germline V gene sequence: CDR1 LNHDA, CDR2 SQIVND (reference sequence). The CDR3 reads CASSGLPGNTEAFF. CDR3 DNA: TGTGCCAGTAGCGGACTTCCAGGAAACACTGAAGCTTTCTTT.

This clonotype was found many times. The chain combines TRBV7-2 with TRBJ2-3, with a tentative D call TRBD2 (6 bases). CDR1 SGHTA and CDR2 FQGNSA come from the germline V gene. With 5 bases removed from V and 1 base from J, the gap between germline ends came to 16 bases. The CDR3 length is 16 residues. The CDR3 region has the DNA TGTGCCAGCAGCCCCTCCTTAGCGGTTCGCACAGATACGCAGTATTTT. This encodes CASSPSLAVRTDTQYF.

This clonotype was picked up many times. The chain joins TRBV4-1 to TRBJ2-2, with 10 bases identical to TRBD1. The CDR3 has 16 amino acids. After removal of 2 bases from V and 7 bases from J, the junction contained 7 bases not matched to a gene. CDR1 MGHRA and CDR2 YSYEKL come from the germline V gene. The CDR3: CASSQPDRGRGGELFF. DNA of the CDR3: TGCGCCAGCAGCCAACCCGACAGGGGGCGAGGCGGGGAGCTGTTTTTT.

This chain links TRBV6-2 or TRBV6-3 with TRBJ2-6; D uncertain. Germline V gives CDR1 MNHEY, CDR2 SVGEGT. CDR3 length equals 14 residues. V lost 3 bases and J 3 bases, leaving 6 bases between the germline ends. CDR3 residues: CASSYVSGANVLTF. The DNA for the CDR3 is TGTGCCAGCAGTTATGTGAGTGGGGCCAACGTCCTGACTTTC.

This clonotype was counted once. The V call is TRBV11-3, the J call TRBJ2-7; tentatively, D is TRBD1 or TRBD2 (5 bases each). Trimming removed 6 bases from V and 6 bases from J, with 21 bases in between. The CDR3 length is 15 residues. CDR1 is SGHNT and CDR2 is YENEEA in the germline V gene. The chain's CDR3 is CASRETGPGRGEQYF. For the CDR3, the DNA is TGTGCCAGCAGAGAGACTGGGCCGGGAAGGGGCGAGCAGTACTTC.

With respect to this clonotype: One junction end does not reproduce the germline sequence, and a read error may be involved. The chain is built from TRBV12-3 or TRBV12-4 and TRBJ2-3; TRBD2 aligns across 12 bases. This CDR3 has 16 amino acids. For the CDR3, the DNA is TGTGCCAGCAGTCTAGCGGGGGGGCTCTCCACAGATACGCAGTATTTT. Translation gives CASSLAGGLSTDTQYF.

This clonotype has only a few counts. The chain carries TRBV20-1 and TRBJ1-2, with 7 bases lining up with TRBD1. The CDR3 is 14 residues long. The V and J ends lost 6 bases and 1 base, in that order; junction bases with no gene match: 8. Germline V gene lookup returns CDR1 DFQATT and CDR2 SNEGSKA (reference sequence). CDR3 amino acids: CSASGTDFNYGYTF. CDR3 DNA sequence: TGCAGTGCCTCCGGGACAGATTTTAACTATGGCTACACCTTC.

This clonotype has just a few counts. The rearrangement joins TRBV7-2 to TRBJ1-2; 7 nucleotides align to TRBD1. J gave up 6 bases and V 0 bases, and 4 bases lay outside the gene matches. The length of the CDR3 is 14 residues. Germline CDR1 reads SGHTA; CDR2 reads FQGNSA. The CDR3 spells CASSLAGGANGYTF. The CDR3 coding sequence is TGTGCCAGCAGCTTAGCAGGGGGCGCTAATGGCTACACCTTC.

The V gene is TRBV19, the J gene TRBJ1-2, with no clear D. CDR1 and CDR2 from the germline V gene are LNHDA and SQIVND (reference sequence). There are 12 residues in the CDR3. The ends were cut back, 3 bases at V and 11 bases at J, with 13 bases in the middle. The CDR3 nucleotides are TGTGCCAGTAGTATTGTGCCCTCGAGGTACACCTTC. It translates to CASSIVPSRYTF.

This clonotype was seen only a few times. This sequence joins TRBV7-2 and TRBJ2-5; D not certain. There are 12 residues in the CDR3. V lost 6 bases and J lost 4, with 9 bases in between. Germline-derived CDR1 and CDR2 are SGHTA and FQGNSA. The CDR3 bases are TGTGCCAGCAGTCTCTATCGAGAGACCCAGTACTTC. Its protein product is CASSLYRETQYF. Based on the CDR3 plus reference TRBV7-2 and TRBJ2-5, the full variable domain is GAGVSQSPSNKVTEKGKDVELRCDPISGHTALYWYRQSLGQGLEFLIYFQGNSAPDKSGLPSDRFSAERTGGSVSTLTIQRTQQEDSAVYLCASSLYRETQYFGPGTRLLVL.

The sample holds many counts of this clonotype. The chain employs TRBV7-2 and TRBJ2-5, with 12 bases lining up with TRBD2. Trimming at V came to 6 bases and at J to 5 bases, leaving 10 bases not matched to a gene. The CDR3 consists of 16 residues. Per germline, CDR1 SGHTA and CDR2 FQGNSA. The CDR3 loop is CASRQASGGARETQYF. CDR3 bases: TGTGCCAGCAGGCAAGCTAGCGGGGGGGCCCGGGAGACCCAGTACTTC.

The table lists this clonotype with a few counts. V and J are TRBV7-6 and TRBJ1-4, with unresolved D. Trimming took off 2 bases at V and 4 bases at J, with 11 bases between the two ends. CDR1 and CDR2 (germline): SGHVS, FNYEAQ. CDR3 length equals 15 residues. The CDR3 coding sequence is TGTGCCAGCAGCTTAAATTCAGTACGTAATGAAAAACTGTTTTTT. Its protein is CASSLNSVRNEKLFF.

The CDR3 region has the DNA TGTGCCAGCAGCTTAGTTGAATCCCCTAATTCACCCCTCCACTTT. Translated: CASSLVESPNSPLHF. The chain employs TRBV7-2 and TRBJ1-6; D unclear. V was cut by 1 base and J by 6 bases, with 10 bases left in between. The CDR3 spans 15 residues. CDR1 and CDR2 (germline): SGHTA, FQGNSA.

This clonotype appeared a few times. The chain employs TRBV6-6 and TRBJ1-3; no clear D. This CDR3 has 14 residues. Trimming took 3 bases from V and 0 from J, leaving 6 bases between them. Germline V gives CDR1 MNHNY, CDR2 SVGAGI (reference sequence). In DNA, the CDR3 is TGTGCCAGCAGTTATCTTCCCTCTGGAAACACCATATATTTT. This translates into CASSYLPSGNTIYF.

This clonotype was recorded a few times. The chain links TRBV5-1 to TRBJ2-4, with 8 bases lining up with TRBD1. Germline CDR1 and CDR2: SGHRS and YFSETQ. The V and J ends lost 0 bases and 3 bases, in that order; junction bases with no gene match: 2. The CDR3 has 15 amino acids. This CDR3 reads CASSLGDRNKNIQYF. The DNA for the CDR3 is TGCGCCAGCAGCTTGGGGGACAGGAACAAAAACATTCAGTACTTC.

This sequence joins TRBV7-9 and TRBJ2-7, with 9 bases that match TRBD1. From germline, CDR1 is SEHNR and CDR2 FQNEAQ (reference sequence). The CDR3 has 13 residues. The trim removed 10 bases at V and 5 bases at J, leaving 9 bases unmatched. In DNA, the CDR3 is TGTGCCATCCGACAGGGGGTCTTCGACGAGCAGTACTTC. This translates into CAIRQGVFDEQYF.

This clonotype was seen more than once but under ten times. The chain is built from TRBV29-1 and TRBJ2-5; D gene unclear. V shed 5 bases and J shed 1 base, with 5 bases lying between them. This CDR3 comprises 11 residues. Per the germline V gene, CDR1 is SQVTM and CDR2 is ANQGSEA. The CDR3 spells CSVTIQETQYF. CDR3 in DNA: TGCAGCGTTACGATCCAAGAGACCCAGTACTTC. Supplemented by reference TRBV29-1 and TRBJ2-5, the full variable domain reads SAVISQKPSRDICQRGTSLTIQCQVDSQVTMMFWYRQQPGQSLTLIATANQGSEATYESGFVIDKFPISRPNLTFSTLTVSNMSPEDSSIYLCSVTIQETQYFGPGTRLLVL.

This clonotype was counted ten times or more. The chain couples TRBV3-1 to TRBJ2-1; TRBD1 aligns across 8 bases. There are 15 residues in the CDR3. Germline V gene data show CDR1 as LGHDT and CDR2 as YNNKEL (reference sequence). The V and J ends lost 4 bases and 7 bases, in that order; junction bases with no gene match: 9. The CDR3 region is CASSPQSGGWNEQFF. Here the CDR3 DNA reads TGTGCCAGCAGCCCCCAATCAGGGGGCTGGAATGAGCAGTTCTTC.

The chain couples TRBV12-3 or TRBV12-4 to TRBJ2-5; TRBD1 might be the D (6 bases). Trimming removed 6 bases from V and 3 bases from J, with 14 bases in between. CDR3 length: 14 amino acids. CDR3 sequence reads: CASSQAAGEETQYF. Here the CDR3 DNA reads TGTGCCAGCAGCCAAGCGGCAGGGGAAGAGACCCAGTACTTC.